The next 13 T cell receptor beta chains were all read from a single sample in a study of blood T cells in healthy people across ages. The use of a sample-barcoded 5' primer and a J-beta primer mix characterized a second PCR of roughly 7 to 11 cycles. TCRdb re-called the 5' RACE reads through MiXCR, storing one row per CDR3 protein. Seen here are over 700,000 distinct CDR3 sequences, about 48% observed once, and the top ten hold roughly 37%. Sequencing input: blood. Source of these receptors: an elderly man in good health.

This clonotype was detected a few times. The chain has TRBV4-2 and TRBJ1-2; 9 bases agree with TRBD1. Trimming at V came to 0 bases and at J to 3 bases, leaving 11 bases not matched to a gene. The CDR3 contains 18 residues. Germline CDR1 reads LGHNA; CDR2 reads YNFKEQ. The CDR3 DNA reads as TGTGCCAGCAGCCAAGATGGGTTCCGGGACAGGGCCTACTATGGCTACACCTTC. Amino acids: CASSQDGFRDRAYYGYTF.

This clonotype occurred many times. The chain recombines TRBV6-2 or TRBV6-3 with TRBJ1-1; no clear D gene. This CDR3 contains 15 residues. The ends were cut back, 5 bases at V and 1 base at J, with 14 bases in the middle. Germline assignment: CDR1 MNHEY and CDR2 SVGEGT. CDR3 sequence reads: CASSGPPAANTEAFF. Here the CDR3 DNA reads TGTGCCAGCAGTGGACCCCCTGCGGCGAACACTGAAGCTTTCTTT.

This clonotype turned up a few times. The chain recombines TRBV10-2 with TRBJ2-7; no clear D. Trimming stripped 3 bases from V and 2 bases from J, with 14 bases between. Germline-derived CDR1 and CDR2 are WSHSY and SAAADI. The CDR3 runs 15 residues. The CDR3 bases are TGCGCCAGCAGTGATATCCGGAAACTTACCTACGAGCAGTACTTC. Residues: CASSDIRKLTYEQYF.

The chain employs TRBV12-3 or TRBV12-4 and TRBJ2-3; TRBD2 matches 14 bases. The CDR3 has 15 residues. V shed 7 bases and J 14 bases; nucleotides not matched to a gene: 14. CDR3 loop: CASNRLAGGPRDAYF. The DNA for the CDR3 is TGTGCCAGCAACCGACTAGCGGGAGGGCCCAGAGACGCGTATTTT.

The V and J genes are TRBV7-9 and TRBJ1-6; D ambiguous. The CDR3 totals 13 residues. Germline V lookup: CDR1 SEHNR, CDR2 FQNEAQ (reference sequence). V was trimmed by 3 bases and J by 3 bases, leaving 3 bases between them. The CDR3 is CASSLGYNSPLHF. The CDR3 bases are TGTGCCAGCAGCTTGGGCTATAATTCACCCCTCCACTTT.

J is TRBJ2-1 and V is TRBV9; 12 bases line up with TRBD2. V trimming: 4 bases; J trimming: 6 bases; junction bases outside the gene matches: 8. The germline gives CDR1 SGDLS, CDR2 YYNGEE. The CDR3 spans 16 residues. For the CDR3, the DNA is TGTGCCAGCAGCCCCCCCACTAGCGGGGGGTCCAATGAGCAGTTCTTC. Translated, it gives CASSPPTSGGSNEQFF.

This clonotype was seen a few times. The rearrangement links TRBV5-5 to TRBJ2-5; D gene unclear. Germline V gene sequence: CDR1 SGHKS, CDR2 YYEKEE (reference sequence). Trimming cost V 6 bases and J 1 base, with 10 bases left between them. CDR3 length: 13 residues. CDR3 nucleotides: TGTGCCAGCACCGTATTCGGCCAAGAGACCCAGTACTTC. This translates into CASTVFGQETQYF.

This chain joins TRBV5-1 and TRBJ2-3; D remains unclear. Trimming took 4 bases from V and 0 from J, leaving 12 bases between them. There are 15 residues in the CDR3. CDR1 SGHRS and CDR2 YFSETQ come from the germline V gene. The CDR3 loop reads CASSVDGTSTDTQYF. The CDR3 coding sequence is TGCGCCAGCAGCGTGGACGGCACTAGCACAGATACGCAGTATTTT.

A single count supports this clonotype. CDR3 amino acids: CASSRSGRVNTGELFF. The CDR3 DNA follows: TGTGCCAGCAGCCGGTCGGGGCGGGTGAACACCGGGGAGCTGTTTTTT. The V gene is TRBV3-1, the J gene TRBJ2-2; D could derive from TRBD1 or TRBD2 (5 bases each). Trimming removed 4 bases from V and 1 base from J, with 13 bases in between. Per the germline V gene, CDR1 is LGHDT and CDR2 is YNNKEL (reference sequence). CDR3 length equals 16 residues.

The chain couples TRBV20-1 to TRBJ2-5; TRBD2 matches at 8 bases. The trim removed 0 bases at V and 2 bases at J, leaving 11 bases unmatched. The CDR3 runs to 17 residues. Germline CDR1 reads DFQATT; CDR2 reads SNEGSKA (reference sequence). The CDR3 loop is CSARDGASGPLQETQYF. CDR3 coding DNA: TGCAGTGCTAGAGATGGTGCTAGCGGGCCGCTTCAAGAGACCCAGTACTTC.

The V gene is TRBV13, the J gene TRBJ2-1, with 10 bases aligning to TRBD1. Germline CDR1 PRHDT, CDR2 FYEKMQ (reference sequence). The length of the CDR3 is 16 residues. V gave up 4 bases and J gave up 8 bases; unmatched junction bases: 11. CDR3 coding DNA: TGTGCCAGCAGCTCAAGGGACAGGGGAAGATTGGATGAGCAGTTCTTC. Residues: CASSSRDRGRLDEQFF.

The chain employs TRBV27 and TRBJ1-1; possibly TRBD1 for D (6 bases). Trimming took 5 bases from V and 2 from J, leaving 18 bases between them. The CDR3 runs to 16 residues. CDR1 is MNHEY and CDR2 is SMNVEV in the germline V gene (reference sequence). The CDR3 DNA is TGTGCCAGCAGTCCAACCCCGACAGGACGTAACACTGAAGCTTTCTTT. Translating it yields CASSPTPTGRNTEAFF.

The V and J genes are TRBV6-6 and TRBJ2-1; maybe TRBD2 (5 bases). With the DNA end fitting TRBJ2-7 better, the J assignment may be wrong. Germline-derived CDR1 and CDR2 are MNHNY and SVGAGI (reference sequence). This CDR3 contains 16 residues. The CDR3 sequence: CASRVRSGSSYNEQYF. CDR3 coding DNA: TGTGCCAGCAGAGTACGGTCGGGAAGCTCCTACAATGAGCAGTACTTC.